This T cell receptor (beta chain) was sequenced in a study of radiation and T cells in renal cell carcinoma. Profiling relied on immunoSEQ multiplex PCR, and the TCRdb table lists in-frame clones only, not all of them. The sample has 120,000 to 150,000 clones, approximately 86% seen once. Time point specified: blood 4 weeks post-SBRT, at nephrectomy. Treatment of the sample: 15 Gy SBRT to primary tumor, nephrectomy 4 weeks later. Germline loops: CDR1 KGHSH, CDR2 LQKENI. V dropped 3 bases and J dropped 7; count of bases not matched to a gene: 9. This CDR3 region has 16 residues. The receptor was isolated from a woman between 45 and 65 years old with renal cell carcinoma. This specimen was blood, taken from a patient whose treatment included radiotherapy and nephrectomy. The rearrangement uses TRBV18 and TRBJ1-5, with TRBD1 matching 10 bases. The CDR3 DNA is TGTGCCAGCTCACCCGGGACAGGGGTGGGCGGACAGCCCCAGCATTTT. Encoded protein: CASSPGTGVGGQPQHF.